This is a list of T cell receptor beta chains from one sample in a study of siplizumab effects on memory and regulatory T cells. Only in-frame clones appear in the TCRdb table, and some are missing; sequencing was by immunoSEQ multiplex PCR. Of roughly 120,000 clones listed, 90% to 95% are singletons. The sequencing sample was made of non-Treg CD4+ T cells sorted from blood. The receptor source for this set is a human donor in good health. Each CDR3 is given with its conserved first and last residue. A D gene is named only where the DNA matches it firmly. Clone sizes are given selectively: once, few, many, or a class where the clone is expanded.

V gene: TRBV30
clone size: -
D gene: -
J gene: TRBJ2-7
CDR3 length: 16
CDR3 protein: CAWSALDVIWLDEQYF
CDR3 DNA: TGTGCCTGGAGTGCCTTGGACGTGATATGGTTGGACGAGCAGTACTTC

V gene: TRBV7-2
clone size: -
D gene: -
J gene: TRBJ1-1
CDR3 length: 14
CDR3 protein: CASSSSRGHTEAFF
CDR3 DNA: TGTGCCAGCAGCTCAAGCCGGGGCCACACTGAAGCTTTCTTT

V gene: TRBV6-5
clone size: -
D gene: TRBD2
J gene: TRBJ2-5
CDR3 length: 14
CDR3 protein: CASSYRLAAETQYF
CDR3 DNA: TGTGCCAGCAGTTACAGACTAGCCGCCGAGACCCAGTACTTC

V gene: TRBV30
clone size: -
D gene: -
J gene: TRBJ2-7
CDR3 length: 12
CDR3 protein: CAWSRDKSEQYF
CDR3 DNA: TGTGCCTGGAGCCGGGACAAAAGTGAGCAGTACTTC

V gene: TRBV7-9
clone size: -
D gene: -
J gene: TRBJ1-5
CDR3 length: 16
CDR3 protein: CASSLSSDNRGQPQHF
CDR3 DNA: TGTGCCAGCAGCTTAAGCTCGGACAATCGCGGGCAGCCCCAGCATTTT

V gene: TRBV6-1
clone size: -
D gene: -
J gene: TRBJ2-7
CDR3 length: 11
CDR3 protein: CASTESYEQYF
CDR3 DNA: TGTGCCAGCACTGAGTCCTACGAGCAGTACTTC

V gene: TRBV7-8
clone size: -
D gene: -
J gene: TRBJ2-3
CDR3 length: 14
CDR3 protein: CASSLWPGADTQYF
CDR3 DNA: TGTGCCAGCAGCTTATGGCCGGGAGCAGATACGCAGTATTTT

V gene: TRBV7-9
clone size: -
D gene: TRBD1
J gene: TRBJ1-3
CDR3 length: 17
CDR3 protein: CASSQRDSRHSGNTIYF
CDR3 DNA: TGTGCCAGCAGCCAAAGGGACAGCCGACACTCTGGAAACACCATATATTTT

V gene: TRBV9
clone size: -
D gene: TRBD2
J gene: TRBJ2-5
CDR3 length: 15
CDR3 protein: CASSVSGGLQETQYF
CDR3 DNA: TGTGCCAGCAGCGTGAGCGGGGGACTTCAAGAGACCCAGTACTTC

V gene: TRBV2
clone size: -
D gene: -
J gene: TRBJ2-2
CDR3 length: 15
CDR3 protein: CASSGEGVNTGELFF
CDR3 DNA: TGTGCCAGCAGTGGGGAGGGGGTGAACACCGGGGAGCTGTTTTTT

V gene: TRBV18
clone size: -
D gene: -
J gene: TRBJ2-5
CDR3 length: 13
CDR3 protein: CASSTGYQETQYF
CDR3 DNA: TGTGCCAGCTCCACGGGGTACCAAGAGACCCAGTACTTC

V gene: TRBV12-5
clone size: -
D gene: -
J gene: TRBJ2-5
CDR3 length: 13
CDR3 protein: CASGLVSGGPQYF
CDR3 DNA: TGTGCTAGTGGTTTGGTATCAGGGGGGCCCCAGTACTTC

V gene: TRBV2
clone size: -
D gene: -
J gene: TRBJ2-7
CDR3 length: 16
CDR3 protein: CASSEAPGVGQYEQYF
CDR3 DNA: TGTGCCAGCAGTGAAGCCCCAGGGGTCGGCCAATACGAGCAGTACTTC

V gene: TRBV10-3
clone size: -
D gene: -
J gene: TRBJ2-3
CDR3 length: 14
CDR3 protein: CAISKGTATDTQYF
CDR3 DNA: TGTGCCATCAGTAAGGGGACGGCCACAGATACGCAGTATTTT

V gene: TRBV15
clone size: few
D gene: -
J gene: TRBJ1-5
CDR3 length: 12
CDR3 protein: CATGGPDQPQHF
CDR3 DNA: TGTGCCACCGGGGGGCCAGATCAGCCCCAGCATTTT

V gene: TRBV19
clone size: -
D gene: TRBD1
J gene: TRBJ1-5
CDR3 length: 16
CDR3 protein: CASSMGTGESVQPQHF
CDR3 DNA: TGTGCCAGTAGTATGGGGACAGGGGAGTCGGTTCAGCCCCAGCATTTT

V gene: TRBV7-6
clone size: once
D gene: -
J gene: TRBJ1-1
CDR3 length: 17
CDR3 protein: CASSHGRGLGSDTEAFF
CDR3 DNA: TGTGCCAGCAGCCATGGACGGGGCTTGGGCTCGGACACTGAAGCTTTCTTT

V gene: TRBV15
clone size: -
D gene: -
J gene: TRBJ1-1
CDR3 length: 15
CDR3 protein: CATSRELQMNTEAFF
CDR3 DNA: TGTGCCACCAGCAGAGAGCTACAGATGAACACTGAAGCTTTCTTT

V gene: TRBV6-6
clone size: -
D gene: -
J gene: TRBJ1-1
CDR3 length: 14
CDR3 protein: CASSYSPGWTEAFF
CDR3 DNA: TGTGCCAGCAGTTACTCGCCAGGGTGGACTGAAGCTTTCTTT

V gene: TRBV15
clone size: -
D gene: -
J gene: TRBJ1-6
CDR3 length: 17
CDR3 protein: CATSRVSSTSYNSPLHF
CDR3 DNA: TGTGCCACCAGCAGAGTATCGAGTACCTCCTATAATTCACCCCTCCACTTT

V gene: TRBV29-1
clone size: -
D gene: TRBD1
J gene: TRBJ1-5
CDR3 length: 15
CDR3 protein: CSVGGAGGFNQPQHF
CDR3 DNA: TGCAGCGTTGGAGGAGCAGGGGGCTTCAATCAGCCCCAGCATTTT

V gene: TRBV7-9
clone size: -
D gene: TRBD2
J gene: TRBJ2-1
CDR3 length: 15
CDR3 protein: CASSLIPSGSHEQFF
CDR3 DNA: TGTGCCAGCAGCTTAATCCCTAGCGGGAGCCATGAGCAGTTCTTC

V gene: TRBV4-1
clone size: -
D gene: -
J gene: TRBJ2-5
CDR3 length: 13
CDR3 protein: CASSQVLQETQYF
CDR3 DNA: TGCGCCAGCAGCCAAGTTTTGCAGGAGACCCAGTACTTC

V gene: TRBV18
clone size: -
D gene: TRBD1
J gene: TRBJ2-5
CDR3 length: 16
CDR3 protein: CASSPSGTGRQETQYF
CDR3 DNA: TGTGCCAGCTCACCCTCAGGGACAGGTCGCCAAGAGACCCAGTACTTC

V gene: TRBV12-2
clone size: -
D gene: -
J gene: TRBJ1-2
CDR3 length: 16
CDR3 protein: CASRLARGALSVGYTF
CDR3 DNA: TGTGCAAGTCGCTTAGCGCGGGGGGCTCTGAGCGTGGGCTACACCTTC

V gene: TRBV5-1
clone size: -
D gene: TRBD2
J gene: TRBJ2-1
CDR3 length: 17
CDR3 protein: CASSFSEASGSYNEQFF
CDR3 DNA: TGCGCCAGCAGCTTTTCCGAGGCTAGCGGGTCCTACAATGAGCAGTTCTTC

V gene: TRBV30
clone size: -
D gene: -
J gene: TRBJ1-3
CDR3 length: 12
CDR3 protein: CAWSGPGNTIYF
CDR3 DNA: TGTGCCTGGAGTGGACCTGGAAACACCATATATTTT

V gene: TRBV7-8
clone size: -
D gene: -
J gene: TRBJ2-2
CDR3 length: 15
CDR3 protein: CASSLPGVITGELFF
CDR3 DNA: TGTGCCAGCAGCCTCCCCGGGGTCATCACCGGGGAGCTGTTTTTT

V gene: TRBV19
clone size: -
D gene: TRBD2
J gene: TRBJ2-7
CDR3 length: 14
CDR3 protein: CASSTGTIHYEQYF
CDR3 DNA: TGTGCCAGTAGTACCGGGACTATTCACTACGAGCAGTACTTC

V gene: TRBV18
clone size: -
D gene: -
J gene: TRBJ1-2
CDR3 length: 12
CDR3 protein: CASSGTDYGYTF
CDR3 DNA: TGTGCCAGCTCAGGCACCGACTATGGCTACACCTTC

V gene: TRBV9
clone size: -
D gene: -
J gene: TRBJ1-2
CDR3 length: 15
CDR3 protein: CASSYTTGADYGYTF
CDR3 DNA: TGTGCCAGCAGCTACACCACAGGAGCCGACTATGGCTACACCTTC

V gene: TRBV6-1
clone size: -
D gene: -
J gene: TRBJ1-5
CDR3 length: 14
CDR3 protein: CASSRNPDNQPQHF
CDR3 DNA: TGTGCCAGCAGTCGGAACCCGGACAATCAGCCCCAGCATTTT

V gene: TRBV5-1
clone size: once
D gene: -
J gene: TRBJ2-2
CDR3 length: 17
CDR3 protein: CASSSSPDRANTGELFF
CDR3 DNA: TGCGCCAGCAGCTCCTCCCCGGACCGCGCGAACACCGGGGAGCTGTTTTTT

V gene: TRBV25-1
clone size: -
D gene: -
J gene: TRBJ1-3
CDR3 length: 15
CDR3 protein: CASSSGVGSGNTIYF
CDR3 DNA: TGTGCCAGCAGTTCCGGCGTCGGCTCTGGAAACACCATATATTTT